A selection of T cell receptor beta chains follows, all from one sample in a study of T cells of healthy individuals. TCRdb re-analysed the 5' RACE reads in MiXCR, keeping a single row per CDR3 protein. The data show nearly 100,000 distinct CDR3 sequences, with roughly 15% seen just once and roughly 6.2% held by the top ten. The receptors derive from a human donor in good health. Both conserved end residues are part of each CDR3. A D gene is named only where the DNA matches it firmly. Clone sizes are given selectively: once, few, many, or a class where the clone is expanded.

cdr3_nt: TGTGCCAGCACCAAATTCGCCGGACTAGTCGCCGGGGAGCTGTTTTTT
cdr3_aa: CASTKFAGLVAGELFF
clone_size: many
d_call: TRBD2
j_call: TRBJ2-2
v_call: TRBV28

cdr3_nt: TGTGCCAGCAGCGAGAGCCGGGACAGGGGGAGGGATTCACCCCTCCACTTT
cdr3_aa: CASSESRDRGRDSPLHF
clone_size: NA
d_call: TRBD1
j_call: TRBJ1-6
v_call: TRBV9

cdr3_nt: TGCGCCAGCAGCTTGGGGTTTTCTGGGGAGCAGTACTTC
cdr3_aa: CASSLGFSGEQYF
clone_size: few
d_call: NA
j_call: TRBJ2-7
v_call: TRBV5-1

cdr3_nt: TGCGCCAGCAGCTCGCGGACCTACGAGCAGTACTTC
cdr3_aa: CASSSRTYEQYF
clone_size: NA
d_call: NA
j_call: TRBJ2-7
v_call: TRBV5-1

cdr3_nt: TGTGCCAGCAGCTTAGCTGGGACAGGGGGCAACACTGAAGCTTTCTTT
cdr3_aa: CASSLAGTGGNTEAFF
clone_size: NA
d_call: TRBD1
j_call: TRBJ1-1
v_call: TRBV7-9

cdr3_nt: TGCAGTGCTGCTAAACATCCCGGGACTAGCGGATACAATGAGCAGTTCTTC
cdr3_aa: CSAAKHPGTSGYNEQFF
clone_size: few
d_call: TRBD2
j_call: TRBJ2-1
v_call: TRBV20-1

cdr3_nt: TGTGCCAGCAGTGAAGAGGGGTGGGGCGGGGAGCTGTTTTTT
cdr3_aa: CASSEEGWGGELFF
clone_size: many
d_call: NA
j_call: TRBJ2-2
v_call: TRBV6-1

cdr3_nt: TGCGCCAGCAGCCAAATAGAGGGTGGTTCACCCCTCCACTTT
cdr3_aa: CASSQIEGGSPLHF
clone_size: few
d_call: NA
j_call: TRBJ1-6
v_call: TRBV4-3

cdr3_nt: TGTGCCAGCAGCCGGACAGGGGGCCGGGGTGAGCAGTTCTTC
cdr3_aa: CASSRTGGRGEQFF
clone_size: NA
d_call: TRBD1
j_call: TRBJ2-1
v_call: TRBV7-2

cdr3_nt: TGCAGTGCTAGAGAGGCAGGGGGGGACACTGAAGCTTTCTTT
cdr3_aa: CSAREAGGDTEAFF
clone_size: NA
d_call: TRBD1
j_call: TRBJ1-1
v_call: TRBV20-1

cdr3_nt: TGCAGCGCATGGACGGTGTTAAACATTCAGTACTTC
cdr3_aa: CSAWTVLNIQYF
clone_size: NA
d_call: NA
j_call: TRBJ2-4
v_call: TRBV29-1

cdr3_nt: TGTGCCAGCAGCTTAATTACTAGCGGTATGGGTGAGCAGTTCTTC
cdr3_aa: CASSLITSGMGEQFF
clone_size: NA
d_call: TRBD2
j_call: TRBJ2-1
v_call: TRBV7-3

cdr3_nt: TGCGCCAGCAGGATATCGCAGGGCCCCAACACTGAAGCTTTCTTT
cdr3_aa: CASRISQGPNTEAFF
clone_size: NA
d_call: NA
j_call: TRBJ1-1
v_call: TRBV5-1

cdr3_nt: TGTGCCAGCAGTTACTCATACGGGAACACTGAAGCTTTCTTT
cdr3_aa: CASSYSYGNTEAFF
clone_size: few
d_call: NA
j_call: TRBJ1-1
v_call: TRBV6-5

cdr3_nt: TGTGCCAGTAGTATTGTGGAGAGGCGACACAATGAGCAGTTCTTC
cdr3_aa: CASSIVERRHNEQFF
clone_size: few
d_call: NA
j_call: TRBJ2-1
v_call: TRBV19

cdr3_nt: TGCGCCAGCAGCTCGACAGTGAGCTCCTACAATGAGCAGTTCTTC
cdr3_aa: CASSSTVSSYNEQFF
clone_size: once
d_call: NA
j_call: TRBJ2-1
v_call: TRBV5-1

cdr3_nt: TGCGCCAGCAGCTTGACAGGGGACAAAGGCTACACCTTC
cdr3_aa: CASSLTGDKGYTF
clone_size: many
d_call: TRBD1
j_call: TRBJ1-2
v_call: TRBV5-1